This T cell receptor beta chain is from a study of blood T cell repertoires in COVID-19. There are 15 residues in the CDR3. V was shortened by 6 bases and J by 7 bases, with 21 bases between the two germline ends. The V gene's germline CDR1 is SGHAT and CDR2 FQNNGV. Assay used: immunoSEQ multiplex PCR; TCRdb lists only in-frame clones, some missing. Of roughly 190,000 clones listed, about 88% are singletons. Sequencing was done on a sample of peripheral blood. This sequence was found in a woman aged 80 or over in a cohort sampled during active or convalescent COVID-19. The rearrangement uses TRBV11-2 and TRBJ1-1; D may be TRBD1 (5 bases). The CDR3 spells CASRGLKRGRLEAFF. As DNA, the CDR3 is TGTGCCAGCAGGGGGCTGAAAAGGGGCCGCCTTGAAGCTTTCTTT.